The 24 T cell receptor beta chains given below trace back to one sample, sequenced in a study of early stage breast cancer tumors. The table came from immunoSEQ multiplex PCR; TCRdb's copy has only in-frame clones and leaves some out. The repertoire has around 20,000 clones, about four fifths of them found once; the top ten carry under 2%. Sequenced: blood. The receptors shown here come from a person aged 65-85 years with breast cancer.

The V and J genes are TRBV13 and TRBJ1-1, with TRBD1 identical over 9 bases. The CDR3 is made up of 13 amino acids. CDR1 PRHDT and CDR2 FYEKMQ come from the germline V gene (reference sequence). Trimming took 3 bases from V and 4 from J; bases not matched to a gene: 0. The CDR3 DNA reads TGTGCCAGCAGCTTGACAGGGGGCACTGAAGCTTTCTTT. Translating it yields CASSLTGGTEAFF.

The genes are TRBV9 and TRBJ1-5, with unresolved D. Trimming left V 0 bases short and J 0 bases short, with 7 bases between. CDR1 is SGDLS, CDR2 YYNGEE, per germline. The CDR3 loop spans 15 amino acids. The CDR3 nucleotides read TGTGCCAGCAGCGTAGGCGGGGTTAGCAATCAGCCCCAGCATTTT. As protein: CASSVGGVSNQPQHF.

The rearrangement joins TRBV7-9 to TRBJ2-5, with D possibly matching TRBD2 (6 bases). CDR3 length equals 15 residues. Trimming left V 1 base short and J 0 bases short, with 9 bases between. Germline V gives CDR1 SEHNR, CDR2 FQNEAQ (reference sequence). The CDR3 DNA is TGTGCCAGCAGCTTAGTATGGGGGGACCAAGAGACCCAGTACTTC. Encoded protein: CASSLVWGDQETQYF. The variable domain in full, with the rest retrieved from reference TRBV7-9 and TRBJ2-5, is DTGVSQNPRHKITKRGQNVTFRCDPISEHNRLYWYRQTLGQGPEFLTYFQNEAQLEKSRLLSDRFSAERPKGSFSTLEIQRTEQGDSAMYLCASSLVWGDQETQYFGPGTRLLVL.

This clone was seen a handful of times. The genes are TRBV14 and TRBJ2-7; D perhaps matches TRBD2 (6 bases). Trimming took off 4 bases at V and 6 bases at J, with 13 bases between the two ends. The CDR3 has 13 residues. Germline V gene lookup returns CDR1 SGHDN and CDR2 FVKESK. The DNA for the CDR3 is TGTGCCAGCAGCCCCGGGGGTCCGGGCGAGCAGTACTTC. Amino acids: CASSPGGPGEQYF.

This clone was picked up a small number of times. This sequence joins TRBV7-2 and TRBJ1-6; D is perhaps TRBD1 (6 bases). V was cut by 0 bases and J by 11 bases, with 11 bases left in between. The CDR3 sequence is 14 residues long. CDR1 is SGHTA and CDR2 is FQGNSA in the germline V gene. Here the CDR3 reads CASSLAQKGAPLHF. CDR3 coding DNA: TGTGCCAGCAGCTTAGCCCAAAAGGGGGCACCCCTCCACTTT.

This clone came up once. The CDR3 sequence is CASSRDRGGEKLFF. The CDR3 bases are TGTGCCAGCAGCAGGGACAGGGGTGGGGAAAAACTGTTTTTT. V and J are TRBV5-8 and TRBJ1-4; 10 nucleotides line up with TRBD1. Trimming removed 4 bases from V and 8 bases from J; junction bases left unmatched: 5. The CDR3 runs to 14 residues. The V gene's germline CDR1 is SGHTS and CDR2 YDEGEE.

The J gene is TRBJ1-1, the V gene TRBV11-2; 7 bases fit TRBD1. CDR3 length equals 15 residues. V shed 2 bases, J shed 3 bases, and the junction held 6 bases outside the gene matches. The germline gives CDR1 SGHAT, CDR2 FQNNGV. CDR3 DNA: TGTGCCAGCAGCTTAAAGACAGGGAAGGACACTGAAGCTTTCTTT. Its protein is CASSLKTGKDTEAFF.

The rearrangement links TRBV5-1 to TRBJ2-7, with 8 bases lining up with TRBD1. The CDR3 totals 15 residues. Germline CDR1 reads SGHRS; CDR2 reads YFSETQ. V was clipped by 4 bases and J by 2 bases; unmatched bases: 8. The CDR3 region is CASSAGTGRTYEQYF. Written as DNA, the CDR3 is TGCGCCAGCAGCGCCGGGACAGGCCGTACCTACGAGCAGTACTTC.

The count of this clone is one. The genes are TRBV5-6 and TRBJ2-7; the D is unclear. The germline CDR1 and CDR2 sequences are SGHDT and YYEEEE. Between the trimmed V and J ends, which lost 1 base and 0 bases, there was a span of 5 bases. This CDR3 has 13 amino acids. The CDR3 coding sequence is TGTGCCAGCAGCTTGTGGAGCTCCTACGAGCAGTACTTC. Translation: CASSLWSSYEQYF.

The chain couples TRBV28 to TRBJ2-7; 10 positions match TRBD1. The CDR3 is 16 residues long. Per the germline V gene, CDR1 is MDHEN and CDR2 is SYDVKM. V shed 5 bases and J 10 bases; nucleotides not matched to a gene: 17. The CDR3 spells CASSPPLGTGALKQYF. DNA for the CDR3: TGTGCCAGCAGTCCACCTCTTGGGACAGGGGCTCTTAAACAGTACTTC.

This clone was observed a handful of times. The chain couples TRBV2 to TRBJ1-5; tentative D call: TRBD1 (6 bases). This CDR3 is built from 15 residues. V lost 3 bases, J lost 4 bases, and 13 bases lay in between. Germline V gene sequence: CDR1 SNHLY, CDR2 FYNNEI. CDR3 in DNA: TGTGCCAGCAGTGATTACATACAGGGTAATCAGCCCCAGCATTTT. Amino acid sequence: CASSDYIQGNQPQHF.

The chain combines TRBV2 with TRBJ2-3, with D perhaps TRBD1 (5 bases). The V and J ends lost 4 bases and 3 bases respectively, with 17 bases between them. CDR1 SNHLY and CDR2 FYNNEI come from the germline V gene. The CDR3 length is 16 residues. CDR3 DNA sequence: TGTGCCAGCAGTGTTGGGTCAGGGCTTGGGACAGATACGCAGTATTTT. This encodes CASSVGSGLGTDTQYF.

This chain connects TRBV9 to TRBJ1-2, with TRBD1 identical over 9 bases. The CDR3 spans 16 residues. With V trimmed by 2 bases and J by 6 bases, 11 bases remained unmatched. Germline V gene lookup returns CDR1 SGDLS and CDR2 YYNGEE. The CDR3 coding sequence is TGTGCCAGCAGCGTGCGTCCCGGGACAGGGTGGAATGGCTACACCTTC. Its protein is CASSVRPGTGWNGYTF.

CDR3 loop: CASSIVGQGAGEQFF. The CDR3 DNA follows: TGTGCCAGTAGTATAGTAGGACAGGGAGCAGGAGAGCAGTTCTTC. The gene calls are TRBV19 and TRBJ2-1, with 8 bases aligning to TRBD1. Germline CDR1 is LNHDA and CDR2 is SQIVND (reference sequence). This CDR3 comprises 15 residues. Germline trimming cut 1 base from V and 10 bases from J; bases unmatched to any gene: 9.

The rearrangement uses TRBV7-8 and TRBJ2-4, with D possibly being TRBD2 (6 bases). Trimming stripped 6 bases from V and 7 bases from J, with 16 bases between. The germline V gene encodes CDR1 SGHVS and CDR2 FQNEAQ. There are 14 residues in the CDR3. CDR3 sequence (DNA): TGTGCCAGCAGGGGGACTTTCGAGGGGAACATTCAGTACTTC. It specifies CASRGTFEGNIQYF.

The chain carries TRBV27 and TRBJ2-3; D may be TRBD2 (6 bases). V was cut by 6 bases and J by 0 bases, with 16 bases left in between. The length of the CDR3 is 16 residues. Germline V gene lookup returns CDR1 MNHEY and CDR2 SMNVEV (reference sequence). In nucleotides, the CDR3 is TGTGCCAGCAGCCCCGGCCGGGGGTCTAGCACAGATACGCAGTATTTT. Translation gives CASSPGRGSSTDTQYF.

The CDR3 spells CASRLGGVGTEAFF. The CDR3 DNA reads TGTGCAAGTCGCTTGGGAGGGGTTGGGACTGAAGCTTTCTTT. The rearrangement uses TRBV12-2 and TRBJ1-1. TRBV12-2 is recorded as a pseudogene. CDR3 length equals 14 residues.

The chain uses TRBV2 and TRBJ1-2; the match to TRBD1 covers 10 bases. This CDR3 is built from 14 residues. Germline-derived CDR1 and CDR2 are SNHLY and FYNNEI. V dropped 6 bases and J dropped 6; count of bases not matched to a gene: 7. The CDR3 DNA is TGTGCCAGCAGCCGGGACAGGGGTGGAAATGGCTACACCTTC. Translating it yields CASSRDRGGNGYTF.

In DNA, the CDR3 is TGTGCCAGTAGTATAGAGCGACAGGGTTTGAGTGAGCAGTTCTTC. Encoded protein: CASSIERQGLSEQFF. J is TRBJ2-1 and V is TRBV19; TRBD1 matches at 7 bases. Germline-derived CDR1 and CDR2 are LNHDA and SQIVND (reference sequence). J was trimmed by 9 bases and V by 0 bases; bases with no gene match: 8. This CDR3 has 15 amino acids. The full variable domain, rest sourced from reference TRBV19 and TRBJ2-1, is DGGITQSPKYLFRKEGQNVTLSCEQNLNHDAMYWYRQDPGQGLRLIYYSQIVNDFQKGDIAEGYSVSREKKESFPLTVTSAQKNPTAFYLCASSIERQGLSEQFFGPGTRLTVL.

The chain employs TRBV11-1 and TRBJ2-2; D is unclear. V was pared by 4 bases and J by 2 bases, with 17 bases between. CDR3 length equals 17 residues. The germline gives CDR1 SGHAT, CDR2 FQDESV (reference sequence). The CDR3 DNA reads as TGTGCCAGCAGCTCCCAGTTATCACCCCGAAACACCGGGGAGCTGTTTTTT. Translation: CASSSQLSPRNTGELFF.

This chain joins TRBV11-3 and TRBJ1-5; D remains unclear. This CDR3 is 13 amino acids long. Germline CDR1 is SGHNT and CDR2 is YENEEA. The germline V and J ends were trimmed by 0 bases and 5 bases, with 5 bases remaining between them. The CDR3 reads CASSLDIDQPQHF. The CDR3 region has the DNA TGTGCCAGCAGCTTAGATATAGATCAGCCCCAGCATTTT.

V and J are TRBV9 and TRBJ2-1; 7 bases are a match to TRBD2. V dropped 0 bases and J dropped 2; count of bases not matched to a gene: 5. CDR1 is SGDLS, CDR2 YYNGEE, per germline. CDR3 length: 16 amino acids. CDR3 sequence (DNA): TGTGCCAGCAGCGTAGCGTCAGGGAGGGCCTACAATGAGCAGTTCTTC. Protein product: CASSVASGRAYNEQFF. Together with reference TRBV9 and TRBJ2-1, the CDR3 gives the full variable domain: DSGVTQTPKHLITATGQRVTLRCSPRSGDLSVYWYQQSLDQGLQFLIQYYNGEERAKGNILERFSAQQFPDLHSELNLSSLELGDSALYFCASSVASGRAYNEQFFGPGTRLTVL.

The chain couples TRBV5-4 to TRBJ2-3; D might be TRBD1 (6 bases). The V gene lost 4 bases and the J gene lost 4 bases, with 7 bases spanning the gap. The germline V gene encodes CDR1 SGHNT and CDR2 YYREEE (reference sequence). This CDR3 has 12 amino acids. CDR3 region: CASSTGSDTQYF. The CDR3 DNA reads as TGTGCCAGCAGCACAGGGTCAGATACGCAGTATTTT.

The chain links TRBV14 to TRBJ1-2; D is undetermined. CDR3 length: 13 amino acids. Trimming took 4 bases from V and 8 from J, leaving 14 bases between them. CDR1 and CDR2 (germline): SGHDN, FVKESK. The CDR3: CASSPASTGGYTF. The CDR3 bases are TGTGCCAGCAGCCCTGCGTCCACGGGGGGCTACACCTTC.